The clone carrying this T cell receptor beta chain was recorded only once. Its target is unknown. The data are from a study of siplizumab effects on memory and regulatory T cells. Assayed TCR templates numbered some 9.3 x 10^4 for each sample. The repertoire was sequenced with immunoSEQ multiplex PCR; TCRdb's copy has only in-frame clones and lacks some. The sample shows about 99,000 clones, about 93% of them seen only once. This CDR3 is 15 amino acids long. Trimming pared 5 bases from V and 5 bases from J, leaving 17 bases between. Germline V gives CDR1 SGHVS, CDR2 FQNEAQ. Findings and caveats of the study: A minor fraction of alloreactive clones, and no more, mapped to unstimulated subsets. The apparent diversity of naive T cells exceeded that of memory cells, and naive T cells seemed to make a major contribution to the alloresponse.

The sequence was obtained from a human donor in good health. Sequenced input: Tregs sorted from blood. The chain carries TRBV7-8 and TRBJ2-3; TRBD1 might be the D (7 bases). CDR3 bases: TGTGCCAGCAGCCATCATATCCAGGGGGGAGATACGCAGTATTTT. This translates into CASSHHIQGGDTQYF.